In its sample, the clone carrying this T cell receptor (beta chain) was seen once. Its target is not known. Profiling that covered TCR beta VDJ and CDR3 relied on genomic DNA as its template. TCRdb re-derived calls from the reads in MiXCR, one entry per CDR3 protein. This sample has 100,000 to 150,000 distinct CDR3 sequences; around 48% occur once, and the top ten carry under 3%. These data are taken from a study of CD8+CD57+ T cells in acquired aplastic anemia. Study in general: On average, sorted CD4+ and CD8+ cells gave 3.2 ug of DNA. Notes on the study in general: Overlapping CD8+ CDR3 repertoires of patients and controls contained some 27 shared sequences. Patients and controls had CD8+ Simpson's diversity values that were not significantly distinct.

This CDR3 spans 15 amino acids. Germline lookup yields CDR1 KGHSH and CDR2 LQKENI. Trimming left V 3 bases short and J 8 bases short, with 14 bases between. This receptor was taken from a human donor in good health, serving as a control. The source material was sorted CD4+, CD8+, or CD8+CD57+ T cells (not recorded which) from PBMCs. The genes are TRBV18 and TRBJ1-6, with a possible D match to TRBD1 (5 bases). CDR3 coding DNA: TGTGCCAGCTCACCGGGCAGGGATGTTTATTCACCCCTCCACTTT. Translation gives CASSPGRDVYSPLHF.